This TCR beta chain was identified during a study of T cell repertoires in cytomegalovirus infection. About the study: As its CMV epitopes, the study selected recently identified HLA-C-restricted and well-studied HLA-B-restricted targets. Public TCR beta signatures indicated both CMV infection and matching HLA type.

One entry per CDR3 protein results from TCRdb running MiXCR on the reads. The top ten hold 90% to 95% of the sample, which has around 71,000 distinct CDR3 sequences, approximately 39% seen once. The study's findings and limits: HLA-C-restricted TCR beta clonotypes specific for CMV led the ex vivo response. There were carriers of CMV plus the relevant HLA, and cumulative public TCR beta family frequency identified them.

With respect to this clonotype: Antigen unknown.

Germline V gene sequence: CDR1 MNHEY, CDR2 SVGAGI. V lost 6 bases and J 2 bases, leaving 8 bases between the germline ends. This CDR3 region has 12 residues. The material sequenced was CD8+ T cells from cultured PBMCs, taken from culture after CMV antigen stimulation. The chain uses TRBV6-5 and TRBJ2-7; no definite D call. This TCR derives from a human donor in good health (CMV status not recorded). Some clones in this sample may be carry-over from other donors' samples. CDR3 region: CASSRDTYEQYF. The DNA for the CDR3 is TGTGCCAGCAGCCGAGACACCTACGAGCAGTACTTC.